The 10 T cell receptor beta chains presented below share a single source sample, sequenced in a study of blood T cell repertoires in COVID-19. Assay: immunoSEQ multiplex PCR; the TCRdb copy retains only in-frame clones and omits some. The sample contains hundreds of thousands of clones, 85% to 90% of which appear only once. The source material was PBMCs or T cells enriched from blood (not recorded which). The source is a man younger than 40 who had recovered from COVID-19.

The gene calls are TRBV29-1 and TRBJ2-1, with TRBD2 matching over 7 bases. Germline V gene lookup returns CDR1 SQVTM and CDR2 ANQGSEA. The CDR3 spans 12 residues. After removal of 6 bases from V and 5 bases from J, the junction contained 4 bases not matched to a gene. For the CDR3, the DNA is TGCAGCGTGGGGGGAGGGGACAATGAGCAGTTCTTC. This gives the protein CSVGGGDNEQFF.

V usage is TRBV7-9 and J usage is TRBJ1-1; weak D call: TRBD1 (5 bases). The CDR3 loop spans 12 amino acids. V gave up 6 bases and J gave up 6 bases, with 11 bases separating them. CDR1 is SEHNR, CDR2 FQNEAQ, per germline (reference sequence). Here the CDR3 reads CASSHGHAEAFF. The CDR3 nucleotides are TGTGCCAGCAGTCACGGACACGCTGAAGCTTTCTTT.

CDR3 DNA: TGTGCCAGCAGTTCCAGGGGGCTTAACACTGAAGCTTTCTTT. Amino acids: CASSSRGLNTEAFF. The chain is built from TRBV28 and TRBJ1-1, with 8 bases aligning to TRBD1. The J segment lost 2 bases and the V segment lost 4 bases, leaving 3 bases of the junction unmatched. The germline CDR1 and CDR2 sequences are MDHEN and SYDVKM. The CDR3 is 14 amino acids.

This chain connects TRBV28 to TRBJ2-7, with 7 bases identical to TRBD2. The V segment lost 6 bases and the J segment 7 bases; nucleotides outside the gene matches: 9. Germline-derived CDR1 and CDR2 are MDHEN and SYDVKM. The CDR3 contains 13 residues. CDR3 loop: CASRAGLVYEQYF. Written as DNA, the CDR3 is TGTGCCAGCAGGGCCGGACTAGTTTATGAGCAGTACTTC.

In DNA form, the CDR3 reads TGTGCCAGCAGCCCGGGACTAGCGGAGACCCAGTACTTC. Its translation: CASSPGLAETQYF. This chain links TRBV11-3 with TRBJ2-5, with 10 bases aligning to TRBD2. The CDR3 totals 13 residues. The germline V gene encodes CDR1 SGHNT and CDR2 YENEEA. The J segment lost 5 bases and the V segment lost 5 bases, leaving 2 bases of the junction unmatched.

J is TRBJ2-1 and V is TRBV2; the D gene is possibly TRBD2 (5 bases). Germline values: CDR1 SNHLY, CDR2 FYNNEI. This CDR3 has 13 amino acids. Trimming took 9 bases from V and 2 from J, leaving 11 bases between them. The CDR3: CARRAETYNEQFF. For the CDR3, the DNA is TGTGCCAGAAGAGCGGAGACCTACAATGAGCAGTTCTTC.

Points on this clone: One end of the junction fails to match germline, which may point to a read error. The chain is built from TRBV7-7 and TRBJ2-5, with no clear D. CDR1 is SSHAT, CDR2 FNYEAQ, per germline (reference sequence). This CDR3 contains 14 residues. The CDR3 loop is CASSLGPTQETQYF. The CDR3 bases are TGTGCTAGCAGCTTAGGGCCCACCCAAGAGACCCAGTACTTC.

This chain connects TRBV29-1 to TRBJ2-1; perhaps TRBD2 as D (6 bases). Between the trimmed V and J ends, which lost 6 bases and 5 bases, there was a span of 17 bases. The CDR3 runs to 14 residues. The germline V gene encodes CDR1 SQVTM and CDR2 ANQGSEA. The CDR3 nucleotides read TGCAGCGTCGTACTAGGTGCTAGCGACAATGAGCAGTTCTTC. Translation gives CSVVLGASDNEQFF.

CDR3 sequence (DNA): TGTGCCAGCAGCCCACAGGGAACAGCGTACGAGCAGTACTTC. Protein sequence: CASSPQGTAYEQYF. This chain uses TRBV13 with TRBJ2-7, with D possibly matching TRBD1 (6 bases). Germline loops: CDR1 PRHDT, CDR2 FYEKMQ (reference sequence). The V gene lost 5 bases and the J gene lost 4 bases, with 15 bases spanning the gap. The CDR3 loop spans 14 amino acids. The whole variable domain, filled in from reference TRBV13 and TRBJ2-7, reads AAGVIQSPRHLIKEKRETATLKCYPIPRHDTVYWYQQGPGQDPQFLISFYEKMQSDKGSIPDRFSAQQFSDYHSELNMSSLELGDSALYFCASSPQGTAYEQYFGPGTRLTVT.

This rearrangement joins TRBV30 to TRBJ1-2; 8 bases map to TRBD1. The CDR3 covers 15 residues. Trimming took 2 bases from V and 2 from J; bases not matched to a gene: 7. The germline gives CDR1 GTSNPN, CDR2 SVGIG (reference sequence). In nucleotides, the CDR3 is TGTGCCTGGAGTTACGGACAGGGCCTGAACTATGGCTACACCTTC. This gives the protein CAWSYGQGLNYGYTF.